This T cell receptor (beta chain) was observed in a study of T cell responses to AZD1222 COVID-19 vaccine. This clone was observed once. Trimming pared 8 bases from V and 0 bases from J, leaving 26 bases between. Germline-derived CDR1 and CDR2 are GTSNPN and SVGIG (reference sequence). The CDR3 spans 19 residues. Only in-frame clones appear in the TCRdb table, and some are missing; sequencing was by immunoSEQ multiplex PCR. The sample has about 110,000 clones, around 90% seen once. The source was peripheral blood, collected 28 days after the second AZD1222 dose. The chain uses TRBV30 and TRBJ2-6; a possible D gene is TRBD2 (6 bases). The TCR comes from an adult who received the AZD1222 COVID-19 vaccine. Written as DNA, the CDR3 is TGTGCCACCAGACGGGGGTCCGCCGTACTGCTCTCTGGGGCCAACGTCCTGACTTTC. This gives the protein CATRRGSAVLLSGANVLTF. Looking up the rest from reference TRBV30 and TRBJ2-6 gives the full variable domain: SQTIHQWPATLVQPVGSPLSLECTVEGTSNPNLYWYRQAAGRGLQLLFYSVGIGQISSEVPQNLSASRPQDRQFILSSKKLLLSDSGFYLCATRRGSAVLLSGANVLTFGAGSRLTVL.